A selection of T cell receptor beta chains follows, all from one sample in a study of T cell repertoires in cytomegalovirus infection. MiXCR, applied by TCRdb to the reads, yields one record per CDR3 protein. The sample carries 600,000 to 700,000 distinct CDR3 sequences, around 32% recorded once. These receptors' targets are unknown. Sequences were derived from cultured PBMCs, sampled from culture after CMV antigen stimulation. The receptors were sampled from a human donor in good health (CMV status not recorded). Some clones in this sample may be carry-over from other donors' samples. Both conserved end residues are trimmed from each CDR3. Fields, in order: V gene, J gene, CDR3 protein.

TRBV5-6	TRBJ2-1	ASSYRAGVYTSEQF
TRBV20-1	TRBJ1-2	SMGGGDYGYT
TRBV7-2	TRBJ2-7	ASSFGGDSVEQY
TRBV7-4	TRBJ2-3	ASSSPRSADTQY
TRBV6-4	TRBJ2-5	ASRSRPIQETQY
TRBV11-2	TRBJ2-3	ASSLDGLAGSPDTQY
TRBV5-4	TRBJ1-2	ASSLEDRVHGYT
TRBV15	TRBJ2-7	ATSRGYEQY
TRBV10-3	TRBJ1-4	AIGRTADNEKLF
TRBV20-1	TRBJ1-6	SAQRGRGYSPLH
TRBV11-2	TRBJ2-3	ASSPGTSGSGDTQY
TRBV10-3	TRBJ2-5	AISEVGFSETQY
TRBV7-2	TRBJ2-3	ASSLGTSASSTDTQY
TRBV25-1	TRBJ2-5	ASSDTVLETQY
TRBV7-9	TRBJ2-7	ASSAGGAYSYEQY
TRBV19	TRBJ2-1	ASSIQLAGSNEQF
TRBV2	TRBJ2-3	ASRELAGGPLDTQY
TRBV5-1	TRBJ2-3	ASSFGAGGRSTDTQY
TRBV5-5	TRBJ2-5	ASSRISDKQETQY
TRBV15	TRBJ2-3	ATSRDRVDTQY
TRBV6-5	TRBJ2-2	ASTRHRGGAYTGELF
TRBV7-9	TRBJ2-5	ASSFETSGPTGETQY
TRBV7-2	TRBJ1-2	ASSIDRGAYGYT
TRBV4-1	TRBJ2-1	ASSQGWAAGLGVGGYPNEQF
TRBV5-1	TRBJ2-7	ASSSREHSYEQY
TRBV4-1	TRBJ1-5	ASSQNPSGNQPQH
TRBV5-6	TRBJ2-4	ASAFTGASPGAIQY
TRBV12-3/TRBV12-4	TRBJ1-3	ASSSGSGGNTIY
TRBV2	TRBJ2-3	ASSWGAPSTDTQY
TRBV7-9	TRBJ2-1	ASSLAGTSRF
TRBV19	TRBJ2-1	ASRGDFEQF
TRBV7-2	TRBJ2-7	ASSLKGSAYEQY
TRBV6-1	TRBJ1-1	ASTYGGREAF
TRBV6-1	TRBJ2-1	ASSELVSYNEQF
TRBV7-2	TRBJ2-1	ASSSGDRDNEQF
TRBV6-1	TRBJ1-5	ASRGTIGPSDQPQH
TRBV20-1	TRBJ2-7	SGAGTDFYEQY
TRBV2	TRBJ2-1	ATRGGLAVDEQF
TRBV2	TRBJ2-7	ASSDQGRSSREQY
TRBV7-8	TRBJ2-7	ASSLAPRDTSYEQY
TRBV29-1	TRBJ2-3	SVDGLADTDTQY
TRBV10-3	TRBJ1-4	AISEPPGGLF
TRBV11-2	TRBJ1-4	ASSPNVNEKLF
TRBV12-3/TRBV12-4	TRBJ2-1	ASSFRVRLGQGRNNEQF
TRBV7-2	TRBJ2-2	ASSSQIRTDGELF
TRBV12-3/TRBV12-4	TRBJ2-7	ASSQGGGEQY
TRBV6-1	TRBJ2-1	ASLNPMGLAGGRVNEQF
TRBV20-1	TRBJ2-1	SDSGRSGEQF
TRBV6-1	TRBJ1-2	ASSYGTAGSGGYT
TRBV7-9	TRBJ2-2	ASSPGLAGGLHGELF
TRBV5-3	TRBJ2-3	ASRFNRGPTDTQY
TRBV11-2	TRBJ2-3	ASSPRPGVADTQY
TRBV6-1	TRBJ1-2	ATTGPYGYT
TRBV24-1	TRBJ2-6	ATSDPRSSSGANVLT
TRBV20-1	TRBJ2-3	SAGTGGSTDTQY
TRBV10-3	TRBJ2-7	AISDPGLAGAREQY
TRBV28	TRBJ1-1	ASSLPQGAANTEAF